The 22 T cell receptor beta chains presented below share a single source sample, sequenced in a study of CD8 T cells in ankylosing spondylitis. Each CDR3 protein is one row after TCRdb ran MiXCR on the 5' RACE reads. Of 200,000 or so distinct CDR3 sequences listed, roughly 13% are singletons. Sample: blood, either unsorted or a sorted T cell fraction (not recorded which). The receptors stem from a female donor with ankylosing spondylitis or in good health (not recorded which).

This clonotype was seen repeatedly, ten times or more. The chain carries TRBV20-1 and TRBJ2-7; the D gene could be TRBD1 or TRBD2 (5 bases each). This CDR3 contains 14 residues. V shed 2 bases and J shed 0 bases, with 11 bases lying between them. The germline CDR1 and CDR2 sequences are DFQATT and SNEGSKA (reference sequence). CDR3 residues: CSARRDGSSYEQYF. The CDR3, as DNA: TGCAGTGCTAGACGGGACGGATCCTCCTACGAGCAGTACTTC.

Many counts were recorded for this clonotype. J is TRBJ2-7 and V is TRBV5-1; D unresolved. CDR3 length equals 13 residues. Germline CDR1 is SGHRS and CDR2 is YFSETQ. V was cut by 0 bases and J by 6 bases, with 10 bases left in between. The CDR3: CASSLADPAEQYF. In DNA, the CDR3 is TGCGCCAGCAGCTTGGCCGATCCGGCCGAGCAGTACTTC.

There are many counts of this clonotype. Written as DNA, the CDR3 is TGCAGTGCTAGTGCCGTACAGGGACCCAAAAACATTCAGTACTTC. Translated, it gives CSASAVQGPKNIQYF. The chain uses TRBV20-1 and TRBJ2-4; TRBD1 is a possible D gene (6 bases). The CDR3 contains 15 residues. The V end was cut by 3 bases, the J end by 2 bases, with 14 bases between. Germline CDR1 reads DFQATT; CDR2 reads SNEGSKA (reference sequence).

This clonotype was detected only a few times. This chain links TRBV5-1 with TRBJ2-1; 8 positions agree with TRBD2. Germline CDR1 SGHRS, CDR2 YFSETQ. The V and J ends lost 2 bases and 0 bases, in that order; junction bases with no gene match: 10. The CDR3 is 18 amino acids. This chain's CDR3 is CASSFRRGVSSSYNEQFF. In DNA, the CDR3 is TGCGCCAGCAGCTTTAGGCGGGGGGTTTCAAGCTCCTACAATGAGCAGTTCTTC.

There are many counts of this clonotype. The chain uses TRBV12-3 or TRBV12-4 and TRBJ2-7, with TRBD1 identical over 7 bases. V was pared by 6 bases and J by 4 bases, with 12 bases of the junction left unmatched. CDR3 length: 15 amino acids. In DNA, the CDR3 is TGTGCCAGCAGCCCTGGACAGGTCCTTGGGTACGAGCAGTACTTC. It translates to CASSPGQVLGYEQYF.

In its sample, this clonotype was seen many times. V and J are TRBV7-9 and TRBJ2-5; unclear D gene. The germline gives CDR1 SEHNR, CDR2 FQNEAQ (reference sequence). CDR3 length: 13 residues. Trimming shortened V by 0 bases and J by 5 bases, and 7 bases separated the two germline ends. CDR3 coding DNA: TGTGCCAGCAGCTTAGCTTACGTGGAGACCCAGTACTTC. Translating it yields CASSLAYVETQYF.

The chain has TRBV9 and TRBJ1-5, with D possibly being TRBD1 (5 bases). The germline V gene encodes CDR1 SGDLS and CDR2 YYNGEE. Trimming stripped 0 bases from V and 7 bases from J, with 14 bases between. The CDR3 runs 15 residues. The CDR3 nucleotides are TGTGCCAGCAGCGTAGAAGGAGGGGTGGGCCAGCCCCAGCATTTT. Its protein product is CASSVEGGVGQPQHF. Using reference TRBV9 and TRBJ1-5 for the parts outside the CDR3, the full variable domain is DSGVTQTPKHLITATGQRVTLRCSPRSGDLSVYWYQQSLDQGLQFLIQYYNGEERAKGNILERFSAQQFPDLHSELNLSSLELGDSALYFCASSVEGGVGQPQHFGDGTRLSIL.

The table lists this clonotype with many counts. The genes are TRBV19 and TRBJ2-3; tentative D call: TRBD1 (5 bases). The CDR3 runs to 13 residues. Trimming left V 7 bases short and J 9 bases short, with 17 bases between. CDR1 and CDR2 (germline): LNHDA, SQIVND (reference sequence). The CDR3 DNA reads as TGTGCCAGTAAAATTGGGGCTTCCGGCACGCAGTATTTT. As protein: CASKIGASGTQYF. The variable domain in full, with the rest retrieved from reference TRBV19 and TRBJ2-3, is DGGITQSPKYLFRKEGQNVTLSCEQNLNHDAMYWYRQDPGQGLRLIYYSQIVNDFQKGDIAEGYSVSREKKESFPLTVTSAQKNPTAFYLCASKIGASGTQYFGPGTRLTVL.

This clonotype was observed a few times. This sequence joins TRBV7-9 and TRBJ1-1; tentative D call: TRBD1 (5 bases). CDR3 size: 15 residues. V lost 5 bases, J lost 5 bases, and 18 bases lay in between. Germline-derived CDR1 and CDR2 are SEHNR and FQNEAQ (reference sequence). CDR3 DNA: TGTGCCAGCAGCCCAATCCAGGGATGGGGAACTGAAGCTTTCTTT. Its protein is CASSPIQGWGTEAFF.

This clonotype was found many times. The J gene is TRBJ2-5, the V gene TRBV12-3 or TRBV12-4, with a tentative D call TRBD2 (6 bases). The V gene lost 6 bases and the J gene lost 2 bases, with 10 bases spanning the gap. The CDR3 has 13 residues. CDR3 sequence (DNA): TGTGCCAGCAGGCCCGGGAGTCAAGAGACCCAGTACTTC. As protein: CASRPGSQETQYF.

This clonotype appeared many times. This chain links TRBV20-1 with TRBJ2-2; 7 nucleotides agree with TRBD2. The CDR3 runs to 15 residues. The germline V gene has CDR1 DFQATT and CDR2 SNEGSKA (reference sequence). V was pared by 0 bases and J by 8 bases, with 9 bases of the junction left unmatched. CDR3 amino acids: CSARDPTGGPGELFF. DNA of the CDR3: TGCAGTGCTAGAGATCCCACGGGGGGTCCGGGGGAGCTGTTTTTT.

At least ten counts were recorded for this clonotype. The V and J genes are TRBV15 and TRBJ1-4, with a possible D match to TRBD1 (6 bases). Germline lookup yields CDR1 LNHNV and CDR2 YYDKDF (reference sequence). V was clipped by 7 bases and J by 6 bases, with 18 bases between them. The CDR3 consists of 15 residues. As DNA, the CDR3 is TGTGCCACCATCCTTATACGAGGGGGGGATGAAAAACTGTTTTTT. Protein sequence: CATILIRGGDEKLFF.

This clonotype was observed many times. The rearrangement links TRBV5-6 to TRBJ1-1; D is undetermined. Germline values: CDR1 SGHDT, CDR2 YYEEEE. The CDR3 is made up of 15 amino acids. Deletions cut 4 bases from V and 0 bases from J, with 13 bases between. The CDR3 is CASSPVGIMNTEAFF. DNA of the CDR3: TGTGCCAGCAGCCCCGTAGGGATAATGAACACTGAAGCTTTCTTT.

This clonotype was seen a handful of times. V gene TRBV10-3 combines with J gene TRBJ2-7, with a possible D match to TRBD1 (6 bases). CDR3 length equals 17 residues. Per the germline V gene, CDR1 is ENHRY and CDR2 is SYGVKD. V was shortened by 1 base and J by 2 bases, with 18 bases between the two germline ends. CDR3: CAISEYSLAGDAYEQYF. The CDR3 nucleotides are TGTGCCATCAGTGAGTATTCTCTGGCAGGGGACGCCTACGAGCAGTACTTC.

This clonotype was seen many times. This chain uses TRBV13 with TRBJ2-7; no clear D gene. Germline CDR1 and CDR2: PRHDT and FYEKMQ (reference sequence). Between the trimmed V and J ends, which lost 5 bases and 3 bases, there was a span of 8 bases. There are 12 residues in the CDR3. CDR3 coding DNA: TGTGCCAGCAGCCCGCAAGGCTACGAGCAGTACTTC. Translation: CASSPQGYEQYF.

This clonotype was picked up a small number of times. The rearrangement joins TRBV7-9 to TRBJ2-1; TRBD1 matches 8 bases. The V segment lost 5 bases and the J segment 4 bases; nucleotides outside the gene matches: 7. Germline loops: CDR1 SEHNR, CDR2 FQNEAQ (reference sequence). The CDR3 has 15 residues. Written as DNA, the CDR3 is TGTGCCAGCAGCACCCCGGGACAGGTATACAATGAGCAGTTCTTC. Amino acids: CASSTPGQVYNEQFF. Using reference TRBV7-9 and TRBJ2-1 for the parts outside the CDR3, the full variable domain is DTGVSQNPRHKITKRGQNVTFRCDPISEHNRLYWYRQTLGQGPEFLTYFQNEAQLEKSRLLSDRFSAERPKGSFSTLEIQRTEQGDSAMYLCASSTPGQVYNEQFFGPGTRLTVL.

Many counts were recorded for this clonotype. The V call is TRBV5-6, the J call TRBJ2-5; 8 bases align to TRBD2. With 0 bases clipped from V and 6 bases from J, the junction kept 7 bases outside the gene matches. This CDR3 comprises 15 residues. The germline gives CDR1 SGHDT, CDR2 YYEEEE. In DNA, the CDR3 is TGTGCCAGCAGCTTGGAGGGACTAGGCCATAAGACCCAGTACTTC. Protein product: CASSLEGLGHKTQYF.

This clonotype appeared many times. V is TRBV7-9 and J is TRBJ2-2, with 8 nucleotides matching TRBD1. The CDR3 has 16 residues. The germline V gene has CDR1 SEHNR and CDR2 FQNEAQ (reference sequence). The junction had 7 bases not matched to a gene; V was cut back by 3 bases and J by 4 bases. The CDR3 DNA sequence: TGTGCCAGCAGCTTCCCTGGACAGGGAAGCACCGGGGAGCTGTTTTTT. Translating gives CASSFPGQGSTGELFF.

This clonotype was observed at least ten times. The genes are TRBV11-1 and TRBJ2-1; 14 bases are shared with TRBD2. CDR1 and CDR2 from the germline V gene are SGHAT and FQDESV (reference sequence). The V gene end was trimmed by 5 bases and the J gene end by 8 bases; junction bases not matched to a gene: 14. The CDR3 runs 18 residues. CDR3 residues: CASSLRAKTSGRDDEQFF. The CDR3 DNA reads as TGTGCCAGCAGCCTACGAGCGAAGACTAGCGGGAGGGACGATGAGCAGTTCTTC.

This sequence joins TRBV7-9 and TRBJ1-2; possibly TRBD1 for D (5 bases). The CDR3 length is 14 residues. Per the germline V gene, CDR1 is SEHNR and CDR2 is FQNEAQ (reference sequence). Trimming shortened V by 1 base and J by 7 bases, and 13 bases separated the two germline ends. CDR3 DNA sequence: TGTGCCAGCAGCTTAGAGTCCGGGGGTGGTGGCTACACCTTC. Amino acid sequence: CASSLESGGGGYTF.

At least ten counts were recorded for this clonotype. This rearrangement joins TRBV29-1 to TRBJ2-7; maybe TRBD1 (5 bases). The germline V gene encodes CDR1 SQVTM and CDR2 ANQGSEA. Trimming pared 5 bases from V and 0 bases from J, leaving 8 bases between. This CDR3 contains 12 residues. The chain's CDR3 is CSVIQGSYEQYF. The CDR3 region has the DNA TGCAGCGTTATCCAGGGCTCCTACGAGCAGTACTTC.

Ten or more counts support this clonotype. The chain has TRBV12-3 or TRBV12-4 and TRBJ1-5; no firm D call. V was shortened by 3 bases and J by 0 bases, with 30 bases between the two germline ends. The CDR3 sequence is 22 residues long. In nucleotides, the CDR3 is TGTGCCAGCAGTTTCCGCCCGGGTGGCGGGTGGGGAGGGTTCGGTAGCAATCAGCCCCAGCATTTT. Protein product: CASSFRPGGGWGGFGSNQPQHF.